The 15 T cell receptor beta chains listed next were all sequenced from one sample in a study of T cells in Graves' hyperthyroidism and ophthalmopathy. Authors of the study amplified TCR beta CDR3 regions from RNA transcripts. An initial round of RT-PCR targeting the TCR CDR3 relied on the HTBI primer set. TCRdb recomputed calls from the multiplex PCR reads with MiXCR, one row per CDR3 protein. Counted here are roughly 660,000 distinct CDR3 sequences, 15% to 20% occurring once; the ten biggest clones make up 15%. Sequencing was carried out using blood. Source of these receptors: a man over 45 with Graves' hyperthyroidism.

This clonotype has ten or more counts. The chain is built from TRBV3-1 and TRBJ2-3, with D uncertain. Between the trimmed V and J ends, which lost 4 bases and 2 bases, there was a span of 13 bases. The CDR3 consists of 15 residues. From germline, CDR1 is LGHDT and CDR2 YNNKEL (reference sequence). The CDR3 sequence: CASSLRGSYTDTQYF. The CDR3 bases are TGTGCCAGCAGCCTCCGCGGCTCATACACAGATACGCAGTATTTT.

The chain employs TRBV18 and TRBJ1-2; a weak D match, TRBD1 (6 bases). V was trimmed by 0 bases and J by 8 bases, leaving 13 bases between them. CDR1 is KGHSH and CDR2 is LQKENI in the germline V gene. CDR3 size: 14 residues. The CDR3 loop is CASSPPPGEDGYTF. The CDR3 bases are TGTGCCAGCTCACCACCTCCAGGGGAGGACGGCTACACCTTC.

This clonotype has ten or more counts. CDR3 sequence reads: CASSLVQGTAEAFF. The CDR3 DNA reads as TGTGCCAGCAGCTTAGTCCAGGGAACGGCTGAAGCTTTCTTT. This rearrangement joins TRBV7-9 to TRBJ1-1; D might be TRBD1 (5 bases). The V end was cut by 1 base, the J end by 6 bases, with 12 bases between. This CDR3 is 14 amino acids long. The germline V gene encodes CDR1 SEHNR and CDR2 FQNEAQ (reference sequence).

The table lists this clonotype with many counts. V is TRBV19 and J is TRBJ2-7; perhaps TRBD1 as D (6 bases). The CDR3 has 15 residues. V shed 6 bases and J shed 2 bases, with 17 bases lying between them. Germline CDR1 LNHDA, CDR2 SQIVND (reference sequence). This CDR3 is CASSRTGTGTYEQYF. DNA of the CDR3: TGTGCCAGTAGCCGAACAGGGACGGGAACCTACGAGCAGTACTTC.

This clonotype was counted ten times or more. The J gene is TRBJ2-7, the V gene TRBV2; no clear D. This CDR3 has 12 amino acids. V lost 6 bases, J lost 0 bases, and 6 bases lay in between. Germline V CDR1 and CDR2: SNHLY, FYNNEI. The CDR3 loop is CASRTLSYEQYF. The DNA of the CDR3 is TGTGCCAGCAGGACCCTCTCCTACGAGCAGTACTTC.

V usage is TRBV18 and J usage is TRBJ1-3, with unresolved D. The V end lost 1 base, the J end lost 0 bases, and 10 bases lay between the germline ends. Germline CDR1 reads KGHSH; CDR2 reads LQKENI. The CDR3 extends over 16 amino acids. CDR3 in DNA: TGTGCCAGCTCACCACGCGCGGTCGCCTCTGGAAACACCATATATTTT. Residues: CASSPRAVASGNTIYF.

In this sample, this clonotype turned up a few times. The chain is built from TRBV20-1 and TRBJ1-4, with D possibly being TRBD1 (6 bases). This CDR3 has 16 residues. V was pared by 1 base and J by 0 bases, with 12 bases between. Germline V lookup: CDR1 DFQATT, CDR2 SNEGSKA (reference sequence). The CDR3 coding sequence is TGCAGTGCTAGAGGACCGGGACAAGCAACTAATGAAAAACTGTTTTTT. Translated: CSARGPGQATNEKLFF.

This clonotype has a handful of counts. V and J are TRBV5-1 and TRBJ2-2; 10 nucleotides align to TRBD1. With 4 bases clipped from V and 5 bases from J, the junction kept 5 bases outside the gene matches. CDR3 size: 15 residues. Germline V lookup: CDR1 SGHRS, CDR2 YFSETQ. CDR3 sequence: CASSPPDRGTGELFF. For the CDR3, the DNA is TGCGCCAGCAGCCCACCGGACAGGGGGACCGGGGAGCTGTTTTTT. Full variable domain (remainder filled in from reference TRBV5-1 and TRBJ2-2): KAGVTQTPRYLIKTRGQQVTLSCSPISGHRSVSWYQQTPGQGLQFLFEYFSETQRNKGNFPGRFSGRQFSNSRSEMNVSTLELGDSALYLCASSPPDRGTGELFFGEGSRLTVL.

This clonotype was seen at least ten times. The chain has TRBV20-1 and TRBJ2-7; TRBD2 might be the D (5 bases). Germline lookup yields CDR1 DFQATT and CDR2 SNEGSKA (reference sequence). There are 13 residues in the CDR3. Trimming removed 2 bases at V and 1 base at J, with 9 bases between. The CDR3 here is CSARKGVSYEQYF. CDR3 in DNA: TGCAGTGCTAGAAAGGGAGTTTCCTACGAGCAGTACTTC.

This clonotype was counted between two and nine times. Sequence at one end of the junction differs from germline and may be a read error. V gene TRBV3-1 combines with J gene TRBJ1-2; no clear D. Germline CDR1 reads LGHDT; CDR2 reads YNNKEL (reference sequence). The CDR3 totals 16 residues. DNA of the CDR3: TGCGCCAGCAGCCAACCTGGAGGTTATACTAACTATGGCTACACCTTC. It codes for CASSQPGGYTNYGYTF. Full variable domain (missing parts from reference TRBV3-1 and TRBJ1-2): DTAVSQTPKYLVTQMGNDKSIKCEQNLGHDTMYWYKQDSKKFLKIMFSYNNKELIINETVPNRFSPKSPDKAHLNLHINSLELGDSAVYFCASSQPGGYTNYGYTFGSGTRLTVV.

This clonotype was seen repeatedly, ten times or more. The rearrangement links TRBV7-8 to TRBJ1-1, with D possibly matching TRBD1 (5 bases). This CDR3 contains 16 residues. Germline V gives CDR1 SGHVS, CDR2 FQNEAQ. Trimming took 5 bases from V and 1 from J, leaving 17 bases between them. CDR3 in DNA: TGTGCCAGCAGCCCAAGCTTAGGGGTCGGGAACACTGAAGCTTTCTTT. Its translation is CASSPSLGVGNTEAFF.

This clonotype was picked up many times. V usage is TRBV28 and J usage is TRBJ2-1; D is perhaps TRBD2 (6 bases). Germline V gene data show CDR1 as MDHEN and CDR2 as SYDVKM. The ends were cut back, 5 bases at V and 2 bases at J, with 16 bases in the middle. This CDR3 region has 16 residues. CDR3 loop: CASSLGGSGAYNEQFF. CDR3 nucleotide sequence: TGTGCCAGCAGTCTAGGCGGGTCGGGAGCCTACAATGAGCAGTTCTTC.

This clonotype has a count of ten or more. The chain carries TRBV28 and TRBJ2-1; a possible D gene is TRBD2 (5 bases). V gave up 4 bases and J gave up 2 bases, with 12 bases separating them. The CDR3 consists of 15 residues. Germline V gene lookup returns CDR1 MDHEN and CDR2 SYDVKM. CDR3 bases: TGTGCCAGCAGTTCATCCGGGGTCGCCTACAATGAGCAGTTCTTC. Translation gives CASSSSGVAYNEQFF.

This clonotype was seen more than once but under ten times. The chain combines TRBV5-1 with TRBJ2-1; 13 nucleotides line up with TRBD2. Germline-derived CDR1 and CDR2 are SGHRS and YFSETQ. This CDR3 spans 17 amino acids. V lost 1 base to trimming and J lost 7 bases; unmatched junction nucleotides: 8. CDR3 in amino acids: CASSLSAPTSGRNEQFF. The CDR3 nucleotides read TGCGCCAGCAGCTTGTCAGCTCCGACTAGCGGGAGGAATGAGCAGTTCTTC.

V is TRBV19 and J is TRBJ1-1; 9 nucleotides agree with TRBD1. Germline V lookup: CDR1 LNHDA, CDR2 SQIVND (reference sequence). The V gene end was trimmed by 7 bases and the J gene end by 0 bases; junction bases not matched to a gene: 9. CDR3 size: 16 residues. The CDR3 nucleotides are TGTGCCAGTATGCCAGACAGGGGGATATTGAACACTGAAGCTTTCTTT. Protein sequence: CASMPDRGILNTEAFF.